This TCR beta chain was identified in a study of T cells in Graves' hyperthyroidism and ophthalmopathy. Study conclusions and caveats: Model predictions of ophthalmopathy came a median around 7.1 months before onset.

A roughly 10 ml volume of fresh peripheral blood provided the PBMCs. The CDR3 sequence is 14 residues long. V dropped 2 bases and J dropped 5 bases, with 12 bases sitting between them. Per the germline V gene, CDR1 is MNHNY and CDR2 is SVGAGI (reference sequence). In this sample, this clonotype turned up many times. The antigen is unknown. Amplified TCR beta CDR3 regions derived from RNA transcripts. An initial round of RT-PCR targeting the TCR CDR3 relied on the HTBI primer set. In TCRdb, the multiplex PCR reads were re-called with MiXCR into one record per CDR3 protein. The sample contains hundreds of thousands of distinct CDR3 sequences, 20% of which appear only once.

The rearrangement uses TRBV6-6 and TRBJ1-1; D call uncertain. Sequenced material: blood. The receptor's source is a man aged 25 to 40 with Graves' ophthalmopathy. CDR3 nucleotides: TGTGCCAGCAGTTACCGGGAGGTGAGGACTGAAGCTTTCTTT. Amino acid sequence: CASSYREVRTEAFF.